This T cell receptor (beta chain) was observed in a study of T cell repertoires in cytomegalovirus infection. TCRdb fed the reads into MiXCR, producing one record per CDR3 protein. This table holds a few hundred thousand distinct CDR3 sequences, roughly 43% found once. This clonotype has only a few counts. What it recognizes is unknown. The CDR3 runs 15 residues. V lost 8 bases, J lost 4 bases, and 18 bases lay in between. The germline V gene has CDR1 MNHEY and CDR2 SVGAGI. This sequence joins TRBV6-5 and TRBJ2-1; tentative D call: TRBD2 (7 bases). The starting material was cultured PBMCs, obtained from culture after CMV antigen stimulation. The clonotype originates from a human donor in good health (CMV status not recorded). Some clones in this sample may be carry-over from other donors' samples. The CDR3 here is CASGAGGGDYNEQFF. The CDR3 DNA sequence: TGTGCCAGCGGTGCGGGCGGGGGCGATTACAATGAGCAGTTCTTC.